This is a list of T cell receptor beta chains from one sample in a study of blood T cell repertoires in COVID-19. Libraries were prepared by immunoSEQ multiplex PCR; TCRdb keeps only in-frame clonotypes and omits some of them. Here the sample spans approximately 130,000 clones, around four fifths being singletons. Sequencing was carried out using peripheral blood. The origin of the receptors is a man older than 75 with active or convalescent COVID-19. Both conserved end residues are part of each CDR3. Fields, in order: J gene, V gene, clone size, D gene, CDR3 length, CDR3 DNA, CDR3 protein. The D gene is left open where the match is weak. Clone size, where shown, is once, few, many, or a class for clones that have expanded.

TRBJ1-1,TRBV28,-,TRBD1,13,TGTGCCAGCAGTGCCGGGACAGGGCGTGAAGCTTTCTTT,CASSAGTGREAFF
TRBJ2-3,TRBV6-5,-,-,15,TGTGCCAGCAGTTACGCCGAGGGCTATTCAGATACGCAGTATTTT,CASSYAEGYSDTQYF
TRBJ1-6,TRBV19,-,TRBD1,14,TGTGCCAGTACCTCTGGACAGGTTCGATCACCCCTCCACTTT,CASTSGQVRSPLHF
TRBJ2-5,TRBV5-1,-,TRBD2,16,TGCGCCAGCAGCCCTGGCCAGGCTAGCGGGGGTGAGACCCAGTACTTC,CASSPGQASGGETQYF
TRBJ1-1,TRBV6-5,-,-,13,TGTGCCAGCAGTTACACAGGGTCCACTGAAGCTTTCTTT,CASSYTGSTEAFF
TRBJ2-5,TRBV7-8,few,TRBD2,15,TGTGCCAGCAGCAGATCTAGCGGGGGGCCCGTGACCCAGTACTTC,CASSRSSGGPVTQYF
TRBJ1-5,TRBV7-2,-,TRBD1,14,TGTGCCAGCAGCCCCGGGACAGCGAATCAGCCCCAGCATTTT,CASSPGTANQPQHF
TRBJ1-5,TRBV28,-,TRBD1,15,TGTGCCAGCAGACTCGGGACAGGGGGCAATCAGCCCCAGCATTTT,CASRLGTGGNQPQHF
TRBJ1-5,TRBV5-8,-,-,14,TGTGCCAGCAGCTTGGGACAGCTAAATCAGCCCCAGCATTTT,CASSLGQLNQPQHF
TRBJ2-5,TRBV2,few,TRBD1,14,TGTGCCAGCAGTGAGTCCGGGACAGTAGAGACCCAGTACTTC,CASSESGTVETQYF
TRBJ1-1,TRBV7-2,few,-,14,TGTGCCAGCAGCTTTGATTTCCGGGACACTGAAGCTTTCTTT,CASSFDFRDTEAFF